This note documents a single T cell receptor beta chain sequence. These data originate in a study of control samples from healthy donors and cancer patients. Clones were read by immunoSEQ multiplex PCR, and TCRdb kept only the in-frame ones, dropping some. Altogether some 140,000 clones are present, approximately 93% being singletons, with the ten largest covering 5.7%. This CDR3 has 17 amino acids. The germline gives CDR1 SGHNT, CDR2 YENEEA. V lost 3 bases and J lost 5; bases outside the gene matches: 8. This sequence originates from a man aged 40-49 years in good health. The rearrangement joins TRBV11-3 to TRBJ2-2, with 11 bases lining up with TRBD1. Sequencing was carried out using blood. CDR3 DNA: TGTGCCAGCAGCTTTGGACAGGGGGCAGGAGGGACCGGGGAGCTGTTTTTT. It encodes CASSFGQGAGGTGELFF.